The 23 T cell receptor beta chains reported below all come from one sample, sequenced in a study of blood T cell repertoires in COVID-19. Here immunoSEQ multiplex PCR was the method, and the copy in TCRdb shows in-frame clones only, minus some. The sample yields around 25,000 clones, 77% seen once. The sequencing sample was made of peripheral blood. These receptors were taken from a man at least 80 years old with active or convalescent COVID-19.

The chain carries TRBV28 and TRBJ1-4; D remains ambiguous. Germline CDR1 is MDHEN and CDR2 is SYDVKM. CDR3 length: 15 residues. The V end lost 5 bases, the J end lost 4 bases, and 14 bases lay between the germline ends. The CDR3 spells CASSVRSSGNEKLFF. In DNA, the CDR3 is TGTGCCAGCAGTGTTAGGAGTTCGGGTAATGAAAAACTGTTTTTT.

The rearrangement links TRBV7-8 to TRBJ1-3; 8 nucleotides agree with TRBD1. Germline loops: CDR1 SGHVS, CDR2 FQNEAQ. The CDR3 extends over 15 amino acids. Trimming took 3 bases from V and 0 from J; bases not matched to a gene: 1. CDR3 sequence reads: CASSLGQVSGNTIYF. DNA of the CDR3: TGTGCCAGCAGCTTGGGACAGGTCTCTGGAAACACCATATATTTT.

This clone is labeled as medium-sized. This chain uses TRBV5-8 with TRBJ1-5; the D gene is possibly TRBD1 (5 bases). There are 16 residues in the CDR3. Germline CDR1 and CDR2: SGHTS and YDEGEE. The V and J ends lost 1 base and 6 bases respectively, with 17 bases between them. The CDR3 DNA reads as TGTGCCAGCAGCTTGCGGGCCCCAGGGTCCGGTCAGCCCCAGCATTTT. Protein sequence: CASSLRAPGSGQPQHF.

The chain carries TRBV6-2 or TRBV6-3 and TRBJ1-2, with D unclear. V shed 5 bases and J shed 2 bases, with 15 bases lying between them. Germline V gene data show CDR1 as MNHEY and CDR2 as SVGEGT. CDR3 size: 15 residues. The CDR3 loop is CASSTRMGGNYGYTF. The CDR3 nucleotides are TGTGCCAGCAGTACCCGCATGGGAGGCAACTATGGCTACACCTTC.

The V and J genes are TRBV5-5 and TRBJ1-2, with 7 bases identical to TRBD1. The V and J ends lost 0 bases and 4 bases, in that order; junction bases with no gene match: 6. The CDR3 sequence is 15 residues long. Germline assignment: CDR1 SGHKS and CDR2 YYEKEE (reference sequence). CDR3 coding DNA: TGTGCCAGCAGCTTGGAACAGGGGACTGTCTATGGCTACACCTTC. It codes for CASSLEQGTVYGYTF.

The CDR3 here is CASSGPDQPQHF. The CDR3 DNA follows: TGTGCCAGCAGCGGGCCCGATCAGCCCCAGCATTTT. The chain recombines TRBV6-2 or TRBV6-3 with TRBJ1-5, with no clear D. Germline CDR1 and CDR2: MNHEY and SVGEGT. There are 12 residues in the CDR3. V was trimmed by 6 bases and J by 5 bases, leaving 8 bases between them.

The V and J genes are TRBV27 and TRBJ2-7; unclear D gene. The CDR3 has 15 amino acids. Germline assignment: CDR1 MNHEY and CDR2 SMNVEV (reference sequence). Between the trimmed V and J ends, which lost 4 bases and 0 bases, there was a span of 13 bases. CDR3 DNA: TGTGCCAGCAGTTCCCTTTGGCCAAGCTCCTACGAGCAGTACTTC. Residues: CASSSLWPSSYEQYF.

This chain connects TRBV7-8 to TRBJ2-2; D is possibly TRBD1 (5 bases). Trimming removed 8 bases at V and 9 bases at J, with 10 bases between. CDR3 size: 11 residues. Germline V lookup: CDR1 SGHVS, CDR2 FQNEAQ. The CDR3 nucleotides read TGTGCCAGCGGGGCGAGCCGGGAGCTGTTTTTT. Translation: CASGASRELFF.

This chain uses TRBV6-5 with TRBJ1-5; D remains unclear. Germline lookup yields CDR1 MNHEY and CDR2 SVGAGI. V gave up 6 bases and J gave up 3 bases, with 6 bases separating them. CDR3 length equals 12 residues. CDR3 in DNA: TGTGCCAGCAGACAGCTCAATCAGCCCCAGCATTTT. It yields the protein CASRQLNQPQHF.

The V gene is TRBV28, the J gene TRBJ2-7, with D possibly being TRBD2 (6 bases). The germline V and J ends were trimmed by 4 bases and 6 bases, with 19 bases remaining between them. Germline lookup yields CDR1 MDHEN and CDR2 SYDVKM. This CDR3 contains 15 residues. The DNA of the CDR3 is TGTGCCAGCAGTTCGCACACCACGCAAGCGGGCGAGCAGTACTTC. It translates to CASSSHTTQAGEQYF.

V usage is TRBV10-2 and J usage is TRBJ2-6; TRBD1 matches at 7 bases. The CDR3 length is 15 residues. Germline CDR1 is WSHSY and CDR2 is SAAADI. V lost 8 bases, J lost 0 bases, and 4 bases stayed unmatched. CDR3 protein: CASRDSSSGANVLTF. Written as DNA, the CDR3 is TGCGCCAGCCGGGACAGCTCCTCTGGGGCCAACGTCCTGACTTTC.

V is TRBV6-5 and J is TRBJ2-7, with unresolved D. V dropped 10 bases and J dropped 1 base, with 14 bases sitting between them. The CDR3 sequence is 13 residues long. Per germline, CDR1 MNHEY and CDR2 SVGAGI. The CDR3 DNA reads TGTGCCATCCAGTTGGGCATATCCTACGAGCAGTACTTC. Translation: CAIQLGISYEQYF.

The chain recombines TRBV4-3 with TRBJ1-2, with 8 bases fitting TRBD1. Trimming at V came to 0 bases and at J to 8 bases, leaving 8 bases not matched to a gene. The germline V gene has CDR1 LGHNA and CDR2 YSLEER. This CDR3 contains 15 residues. The CDR3 nucleotides are TGCGCCAGCAGCCAAGATCGGACAGGGAGGGGAGGCTACACCTTC. Encoded protein: CASSQDRTGRGGYTF.

This chain uses TRBV15 with TRBJ2-5, with 7 bases aligning to TRBD2. The CDR3 runs 14 residues. CDR1 LNHNV and CDR2 YYDKDF come from the germline V gene (reference sequence). J gave up 5 bases and V 3 bases, and 6 bases lay outside the gene matches. DNA for the CDR3: TGTGCCACCAGCAGGGGGGGGATAAGGGAGACCCAGTACTTC. It encodes CATSRGGIRETQYF.

This clone was recorded only once. The chain employs TRBV5-4 and TRBJ2-7; TRBD1 might be the D (6 bases). This CDR3 is built from 14 residues. V dropped 6 bases and J dropped 7 bases, with 20 bases sitting between them. Germline loops: CDR1 SGHNT, CDR2 YYREEE (reference sequence). The CDR3 coding sequence is TGTGCCAGCACCAAAGACATGTTAAGGGGGGAGCAGTACTTC. Its protein product is CASTKDMLRGEQYF.

The V and J genes are TRBV11-2 and TRBJ2-1, with TRBD1 matching 7 bases. Germline values: CDR1 SGHAT, CDR2 FQNNGV. This CDR3 contains 15 residues. V was pared by 5 bases and J by 7 bases, with 11 bases of the junction left unmatched. The CDR3 is CASSLGQVSTNEQFF. The CDR3 region has the DNA TGTGCCAGCAGCCTAGGACAGGTTTCGACTAATGAGCAGTTCTTC.

This clone showed up just a few times. The chain is built from TRBV19 and TRBJ2-1; D is unresolved. The germline V and J ends were trimmed by 1 base and 6 bases, with 4 bases remaining between them. From germline, CDR1 is LNHDA and CDR2 SQIVND (reference sequence). The CDR3 has 12 residues. The CDR3 loop reads CASSIGGNEQFF. CDR3 DNA sequence: TGTGCCAGTAGTATAGGAGGCAATGAGCAGTTCTTC.

This sequence joins TRBV11-2 and TRBJ1-3; D is undetermined. The CDR3 length is 14 residues. Germline CDR1 SGHAT, CDR2 FQNNGV. V dropped 5 bases and J dropped 6 bases, with 14 bases sitting between them. The CDR3 DNA reads TGTGCCAGCAGCCGTGGTGGAGGAACAAACACCATATATTTT. Protein sequence: CASSRGGGTNTIYF.

The genes are TRBV19 and TRBJ1-5, with TRBD1 identical over 7 bases. Unmatched junction bases numbered 6, after V lost 8 bases and J lost 5 bases. Germline V gene data show CDR1 as LNHDA and CDR2 as SQIVND (reference sequence). The CDR3 is 13 amino acids. This chain's CDR3 is CASSTGRDQPQHF. CDR3 DNA sequence: TGTGCCAGTTCGACAGGGAGAGATCAGCCCCAGCATTTT.

Only a few counts were recorded for this clone. The CDR3 DNA follows: TGTGCCAGCAGCGTATTAGGGACAGAAAACACCATATATTTT. This encodes CASSVLGTENTIYF. The rearrangement uses TRBV9 and TRBJ1-3; 7 nucleotides align to TRBD1. Trimming removed 1 base from V and 6 bases from J; junction bases left unmatched: 4. Germline V gene lookup returns CDR1 SGDLS and CDR2 YYNGEE. CDR3 length: 14 residues.

The chain recombines TRBV12-1 with TRBJ2-6; TRBD2 is the table's D call, not checked against the DNA. TRBV12-1 is a recognized pseudogene. The CDR3 runs to 18 residues. CDR3: CASSAGTSGDSGANVLTF. The CDR3 nucleotides read TGTGCCAGCAGCGCCGGGACTAGCGGGGACTCTGGGGCCAACGTCCTGACTTTC.

The chain combines TRBV3-1 (or the pseudogene TRBV3-2) with TRBJ2-2; TRBD1 matches 8 bases. The V segment lost 0 bases and the J segment 3 bases; nucleotides outside the gene matches: 9. CDR1 is LGHDT and CDR2 is YNNKEL in the germline V gene (reference sequence). CDR3 length: 18 amino acids. CDR3 sequence reads: CASSQDPARGQYTGELFF. The CDR3 DNA reads TGTGCCAGCAGCCAAGATCCGGCCAGGGGGCAGTACACCGGGGAGCTGTTTTTT.

This clone has only a few counts. V and J are TRBV10-2 and TRBJ1-1; 11 nucleotides match TRBD1. The J segment lost 7 bases and the V segment lost 3 bases, leaving 7 bases of the junction unmatched. This CDR3 contains 15 residues. The germline gives CDR1 WSHSY, CDR2 SAAADI. CDR3 sequence reads: CASSDAGQGAGEAFF. The DNA of the CDR3 is TGCGCCAGCAGTGACGCTGGACAGGGGGCGGGTGAAGCTTTCTTT.